These 2 T cell receptor beta chains came from one sample sequenced in a study of T cell responses to AZD1222 COVID-19 vaccine. Profiled with immunoSEQ multiplex PCR; TCRdb holds only in-frame clones, not every one. The top ten hold approximately 10% of the sample, which has approximately 79,000 clones, 70% to 90% seen once. The starting material was peripheral blood, obtained on day 0 of AZD1222 vaccination. Receptors originate from an adult in good health.

The rearrangement joins TRBV11-2 to TRBJ2-1; D ambiguous. Germline CDR1 SGHAT, CDR2 FQNNGV. The V end was cut by 5 bases, the J end by 1 base, with 12 bases between. The CDR3 covers 15 residues. The CDR3 bases are TGTGCCAGCAGCGGGATGGCGTCTTCCTACAATGAGCAGTTCTTC. Encoded protein: CASSGMASSYNEQFF.

This sequence joins TRBV14 and TRBJ2-1; TRBD2 might be the D (6 bases). V was shortened by 4 bases and J by 4 bases, with 11 bases between the two germline ends. Germline V gene sequence: CDR1 SGHDN, CDR2 FVKESK. This CDR3 has 14 amino acids. Here the CDR3 DNA reads TGTGCCAGCAGCCCCCAACTAGCTTACAATGAGCAGTTCTTC. The encoded protein is CASSPQLAYNEQFF.